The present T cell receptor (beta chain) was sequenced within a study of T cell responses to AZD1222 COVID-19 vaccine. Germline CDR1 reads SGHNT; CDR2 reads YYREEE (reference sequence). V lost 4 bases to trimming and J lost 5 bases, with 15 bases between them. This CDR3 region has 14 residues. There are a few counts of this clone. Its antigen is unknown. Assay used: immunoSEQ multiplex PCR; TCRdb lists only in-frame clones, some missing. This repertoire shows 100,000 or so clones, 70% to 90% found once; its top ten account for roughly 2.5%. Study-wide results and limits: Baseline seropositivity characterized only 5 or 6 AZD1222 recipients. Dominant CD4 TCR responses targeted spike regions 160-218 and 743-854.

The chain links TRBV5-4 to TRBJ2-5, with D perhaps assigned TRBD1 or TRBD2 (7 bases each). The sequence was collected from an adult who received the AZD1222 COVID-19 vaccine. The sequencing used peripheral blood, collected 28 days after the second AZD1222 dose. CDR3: CASSPGRGRETQYF. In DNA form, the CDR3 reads TGTGCCAGCAGCCCAGGGAGGGGGCGTGAGACCCAGTACTTC.